Each of the 9 T cell receptor beta chains below was sequenced from the same sample in a study of cytomegalovirus exposure and HLA in healthy donors (dated by TCRdb to 2017 to 2019). Libraries were built with the immunoSEQ multiplex PCR assay. For the multiplex PCR, a mixture combining 60 forward primers for TCR Vbeta segments and 13 reverse primers for TCR Jbeta segments was used. This is the immuneACCESS table as TCRdb keeps it, with only in-frame sequences that have V and J called. A part of the clones is gone; compared with another copy, unresolved V genes explain less than half, and the rest is unexplained. For this sample there are some 120,000 clones; approximately 61% appear just once. The top ten clonotypes cover roughly 1.5% of the sample. Sequencing was carried out using PBMCs. Receptor source: a man younger than 45 in good health and CMV-seropositive.

The V gene is TRBV7-2, the J gene TRBJ2-1; possibly TRBD2 for D (6 bases). CDR1 and CDR2 from the germline V gene are SGHTA and FQGNSA. Trimming shortened V by 5 bases and J by 7 bases, and 21 bases separated the two germline ends. This CDR3 is 16 amino acids long. This CDR3 is CASSGRDLVLGNEQFF. The CDR3 nucleotides are TGTGCCAGCAGCGGCCGGGACTTAGTATTGGGGAATGAGCAGTTCTTC.

This chain connects TRBV5-1 to TRBJ2-1, with unresolved D. The CDR3 covers 15 residues. Trimming left V 0 bases short and J 6 bases short, with 13 bases between. CDR1 is SGHRS and CDR2 is YFSETQ in the germline V gene. Here the CDR3 DNA reads TGCGCCAGCAGCTTGGGTGCGGTATTGGGCAATGAGCAGTTCTTC. It codes for CASSLGAVLGNEQFF.

This clone was seen a few times. The chain employs TRBV2 and TRBJ2-2, with 7 bases aligning to TRBD2. The CDR3 loop spans 15 amino acids. V dropped 3 bases and J dropped 4; count of bases not matched to a gene: 5. CDR1 SNHLY and CDR2 FYNNEI come from the germline V gene. The CDR3 here is CASSEAGVITGELFF. CDR3 in DNA: TGTGCCAGCAGTGAGGCGGGAGTAATCACCGGGGAGCTGTTTTTT.

V gene TRBV28 combines with J gene TRBJ2-7, with 8 bases lining up with TRBD2. Per the germline V gene, CDR1 is MDHEN and CDR2 is SYDVKM. This CDR3 has 14 residues. The ends lost 5 bases at V and 4 bases at J; junction bases unmatched: 7. Here the CDR3 reads CASSLGLAGYEQYF. Written as DNA, the CDR3 is TGTGCCAGCAGTCTTGGACTAGCTGGATACGAGCAGTACTTC.

The chain is built from TRBV28 and TRBJ2-7, with D possibly being TRBD1 (6 bases). The CDR3 extends over 14 amino acids. V was shortened by 5 bases and J by 7 bases, with 18 bases between the two germline ends. In germline, CDR1 is MDHEN, CDR2 SYDVKM. CDR3 nucleotides: TGTGCCAGCAGTCGTACAGGGCCATCGGAAGAGCAGTACTTC. It translates to CASSRTGPSEEQYF.

This chain links TRBV11-1 with TRBJ2-7; D is unresolved. This CDR3 spans 13 amino acids. Germline values: CDR1 SGHAT, CDR2 FQDESV (reference sequence). Trimming removed 4 bases at V and 2 bases at J, with 9 bases between. DNA for the CDR3: TGTGCCAGCAGCTCCAACCAGGCCTACGAGCAGTACTTC. Amino acids: CASSSNQAYEQYF.

The rearrangement uses TRBV29-1 and TRBJ2-1, with 7 bases matching TRBD2. There are 15 residues in the CDR3. The germline V gene encodes CDR1 SQVTM and CDR2 ANQGSEA. The V segment lost 3 bases and the J segment 0 bases; nucleotides outside the gene matches: 5. CDR3 in DNA: TGCAGCGTTGATACTAGCGACAGCTCCTACAATGAGCAGTTCTTC. Protein sequence: CSVDTSDSSYNEQFF.

V usage is TRBV30 and J usage is TRBJ1-1; the match to TRBD1 covers 7 bases. V trimming: 5 bases; J trimming: 12 bases; junction bases outside the gene matches: 9. Germline V gene sequence: CDR1 GTSNPN, CDR2 SVGIG (reference sequence). The CDR3 runs to 11 residues. The CDR3 here is CAWGRQGGTFF. Written as DNA, the CDR3 is TGTGCCTGGGGTCGACAGGGTGGAACTTTCTTT.

This clone appeared a few times. This sequence joins TRBV7-9 and TRBJ1-5; 7 nucleotides match TRBD1. Germline assignment: CDR1 SEHNR and CDR2 FQNEAQ (reference sequence). The CDR3 is 14 amino acids. V was clipped by 3 bases and J by 4 bases; unmatched bases: 3. The DNA of the CDR3 is TGTGCCAGCAGCTTTACAGGGGTGAATCAGCCCCAGCATTTT. Translated: CASSFTGVNQPQHF.